This is a list of T cell receptor beta chains from one sample in a study of shared clonotypes between healthy human individuals. Some clones are missing from TCRdb's copy, which holds only in-frame ones; the method was immunoSEQ multiplex PCR. The data show about 2.4 million clones, more than 85% seen once. Sequenced input: naive CD4+ T cells from PBMCs. The receptor set was obtained from a man between 18 and 35 years old in good health. Some clones in this sample may be carry-over from other donors' samples. Each CDR3 is given with its conserved first and last residue. A D gene is named only where the DNA matches it firmly. Clone size is given for some rows only: seen once, a few or many times, or a class if the clone is expanded.

j_gene | len | v_gene | abundance | d_gene | CDR3aa | CDR3nt
TRBJ2-2 | 14 | TRBV2 | . | . | CASRVSLAPGELFF | TGTGCCAGCAGAGTTTCGCTAGCCCCCGGGGAGCTGTTTTTT
TRBJ1-2 | 14 | TRBV28 | once | . | CASSPIGGAGGYTF | TGTGCCAGCAGTCCGATAGGGGGGGCGGGCGGCTACACCTTC
TRBJ2-5 | 14 | TRBV5-1 | once | . | CASSFGSSQETQYF | TGCGCCAGCAGCTTCGGTTCCAGTCAAGAGACCCAGTACTTC
TRBJ2-4 | 12 | TRBV28 | . | . | CAGMGLIYIQYF | TGTGCCGGGATGGGACTGATATACATTCAGTACTTC
TRBJ2-7 | 14 | TRBV11-2 | . | . | CASSSATVRAEQYF | TGTGCCAGCAGCTCTGCCACTGTACGTGCCGAGCAGTACTTC
TRBJ1-5 | 13 | TRBV30 | . | . | CAWSAGSNQPQHF | TGTGCCTGGAGTGCTGGTAGCAATCAGCCCCAGCATTTT
TRBJ2-5 | 15 | TRBV19 | . | TRBD1 | CASSAPGRGHETQYF | TGTGCCAGTAGTGCCCCGGGCAGGGGGCATGAGACCCAGTACTTC
TRBJ2-3 | 18 | TRBV28 | . | TRBD2 | CASSPLGLAGGLTDTQYF | TGTGCCAGCAGTCCCCTTGGTTTAGCGGGAGGGCTCACAGATACGCAGTATTTT
TRBJ2-7 | 15 | TRBV6-1 | once | TRBD2 | CASSEAALAGGKQYF | TGTGCCAGCAGTGAAGCGGCCCTAGCGGGAGGAAAGCAGTACTTC
TRBJ2-7 | 14 | TRBV5-4 | once | . | CASSRLGGSYEQYF | TGTGCCAGCAGCCGACTCGGGGGCTCCTACGAGCAGTACTTC
TRBJ1-4 | 15 | TRBV7-8 | . | TRBD1 | CASKRRGLNNEKLFF | TGTGCCAGTAAAAGGAGGGGGCTTAATAATGAAAAACTGTTTTTT
TRBJ1-2 | 14 | TRBV11-2 | . | TRBD1 | CASSSQQGPYGYTF | TGTGCCAGCAGCTCTCAACAGGGGCCATATGGCTACACCTTC
TRBJ1-3 | 16 | TRBV6-1 | . | TRBD1 | CASSAGQGSSGNTIYF | TGTGCCAGCAGTGCCGGACAGGGTAGCTCTGGAAACACCATATATTTT
TRBJ2-5 | 15 | TRBV27 | once | . | CASSLYQAGGETQYF | TGTGCCAGCAGTTTATACCAGGCAGGGGGGGAGACCCAGTACTTC
TRBJ2-3 | 16 | TRBV7-9 | . | . | CASSLGWAVSTDTQYF | TGTGCCAGCAGCTTAGGCTGGGCAGTCAGCACAGATACGCAGTATTTT
TRBJ2-7 | 15 | TRBV4-2 | . | TRBD2 | CASIPFGGGLFEQYF | TGTGCCAGCATCCCCTTCGGCGGGGGGCTTTTTGAGCAGTACTTC
TRBJ2-3 | 18 | TRBV28 | . | . | CASRGVGSTKVNRDTQYF | TGTGCCAGCAGAGGGGTGGGAAGCACCAAAGTCAACAGGGATACGCAGTATTTT
TRBJ1-1 | 14 | TRBV19 | . | . | CASSIVGRNTEAFF | TGTGCCAGTAGTATTGTAGGCAGAAACACTGAAGCTTTCTTT
TRBJ1-1 | 13 | TRBV6-4 | few | . | CASSDFRAGEAFF | TGTGCCAGCAGTGACTTCAGGGCGGGTGAAGCTTTCTTT
TRBJ2-2 | 14 | TRBV6-4 | . | . | CASTLYANTGELFF | TGTGCCAGCACCCTTTATGCGAACACCGGGGAGCTGTTTTTT
TRBJ2-1 | 15 | TRBV6-1 | . | . | CASSEIPAGWREQFF | TGTGCCAGCAGTGAAATCCCGGCGGGGTGGCGTGAGCAGTTCTTC
TRBJ1-3 | 14 | TRBV28 | . | . | CASSPHGRGNTIYF | TGTGCCAGCAGCCCACATGGGCGTGGAAACACCATATATTTT
TRBJ1-6 | 16 | TRBV6-1 | . | . | CASSESGAWDNSPLHF | TGTGCCAGCAGTGAATCGGGGGCTTGGGATAATTCACCCCTCCACTTT
TRBJ2-4 | 14 | TRBV28 | . | . | CASSNWGEKNIQYF | TGTGCCAGCAGTAACTGGGGGGAGAAAAACATTCAGTACTTC
TRBJ2-3 | 13 | TRBV28 | . | . | CASIGPGSDTQYF | TGTGCCAGCATCGGTCCGGGGTCAGATACGCAGTATTTT
TRBJ2-3 | 12 | TRBV30 | . | . | CAWNVGQDTQYF | TGTGCCTGGAACGTGGGGCAAGATACGCAGTATTTT
TRBJ1-5 | 15 | TRBV28 | once | . | CASSFSETDHQPQHF | TGTGCCAGCAGTTTCTCGGAGACCGACCATCAGCCCCAGCATTTT
TRBJ2-1 | 16 | TRBV5-1 | . | TRBD2 | CASSSLAGGPDNEQFF | TGCGCCAGCAGCTCTTTAGCGGGAGGGCCGGACAATGAGCAGTTCTTC
TRBJ2-1 | 16 | TRBV28 | . | TRBD1 | CASSRSRDSLYNEQFF | TGTGCCAGCAGCCGAAGCCGGGACAGCCTATACAATGAGCAGTTCTTC